The text below deals with one T cell receptor beta chain. The data belong to a study of blood T cells in healthy people across ages. For the second PCR, which ran for about 7 to 11 cycles, a sample-barcoded 5' primer and a J-beta primer mix were used. TCRdb re-analysed the 5' RACE reads in MiXCR, keeping a single row per CDR3 protein. The sample holds more than 1.4 million distinct CDR3 sequences, around 42% seen once. Germline V lookup: CDR1 SGHRS, CDR2 YFSETQ. V lost 5 bases and J 8 bases, leaving 13 bases between the germline ends. The CDR3 runs to 13 residues. Sequencing was done on a sample of blood. The sequence came from a woman aged 18-35 years in good health. V is TRBV5-1 and J is TRBJ1-4, with D possibly TRBD1 on 5 matching bases. The CDR3 loop is CASRWGPGEKLFF. CDR3 sequence (DNA): TGCGCCAGCAGATGGGGCCCTGGGGAAAAACTGTTTTTT.